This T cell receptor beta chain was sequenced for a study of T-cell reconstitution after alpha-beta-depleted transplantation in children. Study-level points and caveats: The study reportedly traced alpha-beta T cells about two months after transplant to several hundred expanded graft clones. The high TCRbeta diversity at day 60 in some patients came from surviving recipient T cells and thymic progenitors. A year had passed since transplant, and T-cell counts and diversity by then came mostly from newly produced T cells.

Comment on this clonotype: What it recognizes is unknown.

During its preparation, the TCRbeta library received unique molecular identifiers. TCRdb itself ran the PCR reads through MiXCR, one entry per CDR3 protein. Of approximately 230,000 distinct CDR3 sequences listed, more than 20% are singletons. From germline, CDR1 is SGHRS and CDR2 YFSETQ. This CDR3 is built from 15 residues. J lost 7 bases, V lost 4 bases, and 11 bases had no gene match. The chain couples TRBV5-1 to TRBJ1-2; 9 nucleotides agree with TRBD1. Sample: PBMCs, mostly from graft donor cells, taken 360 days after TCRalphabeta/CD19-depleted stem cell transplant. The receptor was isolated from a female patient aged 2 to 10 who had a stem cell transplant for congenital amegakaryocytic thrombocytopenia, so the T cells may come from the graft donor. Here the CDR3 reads CASSAGTGLDRGYTF. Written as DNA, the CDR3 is TGCGCCAGCAGCGCAGGGACAGGGCTTGATCGTGGCTACACCTTC.